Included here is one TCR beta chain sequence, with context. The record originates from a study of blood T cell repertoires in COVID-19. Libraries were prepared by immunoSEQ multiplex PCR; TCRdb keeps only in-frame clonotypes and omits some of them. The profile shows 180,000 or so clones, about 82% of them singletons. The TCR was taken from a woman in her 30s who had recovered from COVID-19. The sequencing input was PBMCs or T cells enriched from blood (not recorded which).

CDR3 coding DNA: TGTGCCATCTCAGCGGGAGGGTTAGGTTACGAGCAGTACTTC. It encodes CAISAGGLGYEQYF. This rearrangement joins TRBV10-3 to TRBJ2-7, with TRBD2 matching over 10 bases. In germline, CDR1 is ENHRY, CDR2 SYGVKD. CDR3 size: 14 residues. V lost 8 bases to trimming and J lost 4 bases; unmatched junction nucleotides: 8.